This entry lists 7 T cell receptor beta chains sequenced from one sample in a study of blood T cell repertoires in COVID-19. Clones were read by immunoSEQ multiplex PCR, and TCRdb kept only the in-frame ones, dropping some. The table records under 200,000 clones, roughly 80% of them present only once. The specimen was PBMCs or T cells enriched from blood (not recorded which). The origin of the receptors is a woman between 40 and 55 years old with acute COVID-19.

The V and J genes are TRBV2 and TRBJ1-1; D unresolved. The CDR3 runs to 13 residues. CDR1 and CDR2 from the germline V gene are SNHLY and FYNNEI. Trimming left V 6 bases short and J 2 bases short, with 10 bases between. The CDR3 is CASSEGSNTEAFF. The CDR3, as DNA: TGTGCCAGCAGCGAGGGCAGTAACACTGAAGCTTTCTTT. The full variable domain, in which reference TRBV2 and TRBJ1-1 provide the parts outside the CDR3, is EPEVTQTPSHQVTQMGQEVILRCVPISNHLYFYWYRQILGQKVEFLVSFYNNEISEKSEIFDDQFSVERPDGSNFTLKIRSTKLEDSAMYFCASSEGSNTEAFFGQGTRLTVV.

Notes on this clone: A read error may produce the germline difference seen at one junction end. The chain joins TRBV5-1 to TRBJ1-3; maybe TRBD1 (5 bases). Per the germline V gene, CDR1 is SGHRS and CDR2 is YFSETQ. The CDR3 covers 13 residues. CDR3 amino acids: CASGPVMGGFKHF. Written as DNA, the CDR3 is TGCGCCAGCGGCCCTGTTATGGGGGGGTTCAAACATTTT. Combining the CDR3 with reference TRBV5-1 and TRBJ1-3 gives the whole variable domain KAGVTQTPRYLIKTRGQQVTLSCSPISGHRSVSWYQQTPGQGLQFLFEYFSETQRNKGNFPGRFSGRQFSNSRSEMNVSTLELGDSALYLCASGPVMGGFKHFGEGSWLTVV.

This clone turned up a few times. This chain uses TRBV5-1 with TRBJ2-5, with D perhaps matching TRBD1 (6 bases). This CDR3 contains 15 residues. The germline V gene encodes CDR1 SGHRS and CDR2 YFSETQ. V lost 4 bases and J lost 5, with 18 bases in between. The CDR3 reads CASSRDTLGGETQYF. The CDR3 nucleotides read TGCGCCAGCAGCAGGGACACCCTAGGAGGTGAGACCCAGTACTTC.

This clone showed up just once. The chain carries TRBV2 and TRBJ2-7, with 12 bases fitting TRBD1. This CDR3 region has 15 residues. CDR1 and CDR2 from the germline V gene are SNHLY and FYNNEI. Trimming at V came to 7 bases and at J to 6 bases, leaving 10 bases not matched to a gene. The CDR3 protein is CASKSLGQGAGEQYF. The CDR3 bases are TGTGCCAGCAAAAGTTTGGGACAGGGGGCTGGCGAGCAGTACTTC.

V gene TRBV11-1 combines with J gene TRBJ2-7; a possible D gene is TRBD2 (5 bases). Germline loops: CDR1 SGHAT, CDR2 FQDESV (reference sequence). V gave up 1 base and J gave up 2 bases, with 6 bases separating them. There are 13 residues in the CDR3. The CDR3 DNA is TGTGCCAGCAGCTTAGACGGGACCTACGAGCAGTACGTC. It is translated as CASSLDGTYEQYV.

The chain has TRBV6-6 and TRBJ1-2; maybe TRBD1 (5 bases). The CDR3 has 14 amino acids. CDR1 MNHNY and CDR2 SVGAGI come from the germline V gene (reference sequence). V was clipped by 11 bases and J by 6 bases, with 22 bases between them. CDR3 amino acids: CAGGAAWLKDGYTF. CDR3 DNA sequence: TGTGCCGGCGGGGCGGCCTGGCTAAAGGATGGCTACACCTTC.

The chain is built from TRBV18 and TRBJ2-3, with D perhaps matching TRBD1 (7 bases). Trimming removed 3 bases at V and 5 bases at J, with 15 bases between. CDR1 is KGHSH and CDR2 is LQKENI in the germline V gene. The CDR3 has 15 residues. The CDR3 DNA follows: TGTGCCAGCTCACCCCGACAGGGAGGCATAGATACGCAGTATTTT. It codes for CASSPRQGGIDTQYF.